This T cell receptor (beta chain) was profiled in a study of shared clonotypes between healthy human individuals. Study-level information: Each donor contributed plates that comprised three CD4 naive, three CD4 memory, two CD8 naive and one CD8 memory. Study outcomes and limitations: The study found roughly 5% of naive CD4 clonotypes shared across several donors. In the sorted subsets, rarefaction showed sequencing was incomplete despite large depth.

CDR1 and CDR2 from the germline V gene are MNHEY and SMNVEV (reference sequence). The CDR3 is 13 residues long. Trimming stripped 4 bases from V and 1 base from J, with 8 bases between. Terminally differentiated effector memory CD45RA+ cells were excluded from the naive CD8 cells, which were CD45RO-negative and positively selected for CCR7. Concerning this clone: The antigen is undetermined. Additional DNA sequences in this sample encode the identical CDR3.

Clones were sequenced by immunoSEQ multiplex PCR, and TCRdb holds only the in-frame ones, with some missing. The sample consists of about 680,000 clones, 92% of them appearing once. Sequencing used naive CD8+ T cells sorted from blood. The sequence was obtained from a man aged 25-40 years in good health. The rearrangement joins TRBV27 to TRBJ2-7; D may be TRBD2 (6 bases). The CDR3 DNA sequence: TGTGCCAGCAGTTCCGGGGGTTCCTACGAGCAGTACTTC. Protein product: CASSSGGSYEQYF.